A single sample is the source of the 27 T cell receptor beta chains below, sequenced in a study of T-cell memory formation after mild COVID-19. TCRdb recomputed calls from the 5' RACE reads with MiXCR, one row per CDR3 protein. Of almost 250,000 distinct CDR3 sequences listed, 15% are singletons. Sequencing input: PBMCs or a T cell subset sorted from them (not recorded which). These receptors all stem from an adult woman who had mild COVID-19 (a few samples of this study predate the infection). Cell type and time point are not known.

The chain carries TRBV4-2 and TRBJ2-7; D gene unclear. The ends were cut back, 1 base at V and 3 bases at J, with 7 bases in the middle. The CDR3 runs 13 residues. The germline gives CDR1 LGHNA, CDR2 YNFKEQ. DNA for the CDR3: TGTGCCAGCAGCCAAGGGCTAATCTACGAGCAGTACTTC. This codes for CASSQGLIYEQYF.

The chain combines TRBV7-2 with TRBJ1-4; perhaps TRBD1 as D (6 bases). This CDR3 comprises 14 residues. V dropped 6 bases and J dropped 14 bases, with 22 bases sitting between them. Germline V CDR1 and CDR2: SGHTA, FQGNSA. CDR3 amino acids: CASRSQGGEGALFF. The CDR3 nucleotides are TGTGCCAGCAGATCACAGGGTGGGGAGGGAGCGCTGTTTTTT. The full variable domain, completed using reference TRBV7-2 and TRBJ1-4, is GAGVSQSPSNKVTEKGKDVELRCDPISGHTALYWYRQSLGQGLEFLIYFQGNSAPDKSGLPSDRFSAERTGGSVSTLTIQRTQQEDSAVYLCASRSQGGEGALFFGSGTQLSVL.

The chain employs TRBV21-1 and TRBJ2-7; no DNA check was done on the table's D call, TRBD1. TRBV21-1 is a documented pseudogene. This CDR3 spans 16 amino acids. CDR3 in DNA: TGTGCCAGCAGCAAAGTGAGGGGGGCATTAGTTTGCGAGCAGTACTTC. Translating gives CASSKVRGALVCEQYF.

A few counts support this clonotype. The CDR3 bases are TGCGCCAGCAGCCAACAGAGGGAGTTGGGCACAGATACGCAGTATTTT. Amino acids: CASSQQRELGTDTQYF. The J gene is TRBJ2-3, the V gene TRBV4-1, with D perhaps TRBD2 (5 bases). Germline-derived CDR1 and CDR2 are MGHRA and YSYEKL. This CDR3 comprises 16 residues. Trimming shortened V by 2 bases and J by 1 base, and 13 bases separated the two germline ends.

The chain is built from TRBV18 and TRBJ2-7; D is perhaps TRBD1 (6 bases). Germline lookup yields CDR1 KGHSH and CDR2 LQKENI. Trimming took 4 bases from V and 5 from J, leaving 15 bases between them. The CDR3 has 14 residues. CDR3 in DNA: TGTGCCAGCTCACTGGGGGACATCGGGAACGAGCAGTACTTC. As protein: CASSLGDIGNEQYF.

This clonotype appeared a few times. The CDR3 nucleotides are TGTGCCAGCTCGACCACGGGAAATTCACCCCTCCACTTT. This codes for CASSTTGNSPLHF. The V call is TRBV18, the J call TRBJ1-6; D not certain. This CDR3 has 13 residues. CDR1 is KGHSH, CDR2 LQKENI, per germline. The germline V and J ends were trimmed by 6 bases and 7 bases, with 10 bases remaining between them.

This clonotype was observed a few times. Here the CDR3 reads CASSLDHSTGELFF. The CDR3 nucleotides are TGTGCCAGCAGCTTAGATCACAGCACCGGGGAGCTGTTTTTT. The rearrangement links TRBV11-3 to TRBJ2-2; D is unclear. Germline values: CDR1 SGHNT, CDR2 YENEEA. V was shortened by 0 bases and J by 4 bases, with 6 bases between the two germline ends. The CDR3 covers 14 residues.

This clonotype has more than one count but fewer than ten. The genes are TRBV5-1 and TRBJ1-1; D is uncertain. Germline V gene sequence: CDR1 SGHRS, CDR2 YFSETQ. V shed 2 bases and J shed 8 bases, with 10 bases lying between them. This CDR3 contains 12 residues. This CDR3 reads CASSLGGDEAFF. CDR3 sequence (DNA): TGCGCCAGCAGCTTAGGTGGAGACGAAGCTTTCTTT.

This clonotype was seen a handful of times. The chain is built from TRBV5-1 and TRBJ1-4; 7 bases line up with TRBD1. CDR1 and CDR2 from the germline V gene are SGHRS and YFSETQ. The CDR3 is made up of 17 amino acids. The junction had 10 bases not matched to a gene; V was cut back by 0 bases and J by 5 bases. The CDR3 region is CASSLGTINRGNEKLFF. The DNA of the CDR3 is TGCGCCAGCAGCTTGGGGACCATTAACAGGGGAAATGAAAAACTGTTTTTT.

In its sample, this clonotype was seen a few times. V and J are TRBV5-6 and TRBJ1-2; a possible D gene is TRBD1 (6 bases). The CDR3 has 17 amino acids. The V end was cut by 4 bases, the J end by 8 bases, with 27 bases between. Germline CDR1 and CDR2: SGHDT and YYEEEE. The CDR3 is CASSTRGGAMASGGYTF. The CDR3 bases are TGTGCCAGCAGCACCCGGGGGGGCGCAATGGCTAGCGGCGGCTACACCTTC.

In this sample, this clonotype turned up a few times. Written as DNA, the CDR3 is TGCGCCAGCAGCTTGTTGGTCCGCGGCACCTACAATGAGCAGTTCTTC. Protein product: CASSLLVRGTYNEQFF. The chain recombines TRBV5-1 with TRBJ2-1; D uncertain. The CDR3 covers 16 residues. Trimming cost V 1 base and J 2 bases, with 13 bases left between them. Germline V gene data show CDR1 as SGHRS and CDR2 as YFSETQ. The variable domain in full, completed from reference TRBV5-1 and TRBJ2-1, reads KAGVTQTPRYLIKTRGQQVTLSCSPISGHRSVSWYQQTPGQGLQFLFEYFSETQRNKGNFPGRFSGRQFSNSRSEMNVSTLELGDSALYLCASSLLVRGTYNEQFFGPGTRLTVL.

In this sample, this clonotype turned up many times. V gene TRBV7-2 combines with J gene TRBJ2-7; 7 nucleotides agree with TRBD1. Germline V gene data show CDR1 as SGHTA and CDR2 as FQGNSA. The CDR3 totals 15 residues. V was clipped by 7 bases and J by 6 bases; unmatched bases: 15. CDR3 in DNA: TGTGCCAGCACACTTGTACAGGGGACGGGCTCCGAGCAGTACTTC. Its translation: CASTLVQGTGSEQYF.

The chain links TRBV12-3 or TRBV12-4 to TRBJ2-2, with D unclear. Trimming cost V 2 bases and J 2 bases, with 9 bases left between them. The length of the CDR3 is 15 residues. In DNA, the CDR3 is TGTGCCAGCAGTTTATCGCTAGTAAACACCGGGGAGCTGTTTTTT. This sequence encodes CASSLSLVNTGELFF.

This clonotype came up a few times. This CDR3 reads CASSLRPADRAYNEQFF. The DNA for the CDR3 is TGTGCCAGCAGCTTACGCCCCGCGGACAGGGCCTACAATGAGCAGTTCTTC. The chain combines TRBV7-2 with TRBJ2-1, with TRBD1 identical over 8 bases. V lost 2 bases and J lost 2; bases outside the gene matches: 8. Germline V gene sequence: CDR1 SGHTA, CDR2 FQGNSA. CDR3 size: 17 residues.

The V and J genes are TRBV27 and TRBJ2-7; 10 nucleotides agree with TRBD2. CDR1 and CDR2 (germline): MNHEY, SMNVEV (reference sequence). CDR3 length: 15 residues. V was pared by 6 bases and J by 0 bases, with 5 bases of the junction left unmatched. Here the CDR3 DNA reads TGTGCCAGCAGGGTGACTAGCGGGTACTCCTACGAGCAGTACTTC. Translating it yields CASRVTSGYSYEQYF.

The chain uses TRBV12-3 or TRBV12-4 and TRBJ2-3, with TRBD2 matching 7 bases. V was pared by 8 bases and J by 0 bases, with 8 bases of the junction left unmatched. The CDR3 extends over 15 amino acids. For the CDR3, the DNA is TGTGCCAGCTTCCCTAGCGGAGCGAGCACAGATACGCAGTATTTT. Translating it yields CASFPSGASTDTQYF.

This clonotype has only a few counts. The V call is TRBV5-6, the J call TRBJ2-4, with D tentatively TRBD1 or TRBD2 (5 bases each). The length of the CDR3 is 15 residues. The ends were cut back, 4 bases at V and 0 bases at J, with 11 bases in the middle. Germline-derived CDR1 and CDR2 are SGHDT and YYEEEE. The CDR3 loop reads CASSPGPLAKNIQYF. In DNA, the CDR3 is TGTGCCAGCAGCCCGGGACCGCTAGCCAAAAACATTCAGTACTTC.

In nucleotides, the CDR3 is TGCGCCTCCCGACGCCGGGTGAGCTCCTACAATGAGCAGTTCTTC. Amino acids: CASRRRVSSYNEQFF. This chain uses TRBV4-3 with TRBJ2-1; D is uncertain. V lost 11 bases and J 0 bases, leaving 17 bases between the germline ends. CDR1 LGHNA and CDR2 YSLEER come from the germline V gene. The CDR3 contains 15 residues.

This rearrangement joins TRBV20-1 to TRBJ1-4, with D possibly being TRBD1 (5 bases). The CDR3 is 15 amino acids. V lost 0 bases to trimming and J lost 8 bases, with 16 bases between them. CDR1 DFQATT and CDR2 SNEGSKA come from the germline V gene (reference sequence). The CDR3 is CSARDLQGWQEKLFF. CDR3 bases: TGCAGTGCTAGAGATCTTCAGGGTTGGCAGGAAAAACTGTTTTTT.

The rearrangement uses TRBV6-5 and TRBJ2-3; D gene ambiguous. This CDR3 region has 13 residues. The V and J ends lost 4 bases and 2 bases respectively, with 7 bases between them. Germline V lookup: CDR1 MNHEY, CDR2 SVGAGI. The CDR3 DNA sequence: TGTGCCAGCAGTTCTCCCATCACAGATACGCAGTATTTT. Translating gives CASSSPITDTQYF.

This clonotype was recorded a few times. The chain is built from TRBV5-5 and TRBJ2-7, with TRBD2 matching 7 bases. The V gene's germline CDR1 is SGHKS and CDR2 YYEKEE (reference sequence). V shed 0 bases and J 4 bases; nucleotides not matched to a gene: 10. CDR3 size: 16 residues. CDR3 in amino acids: CASSLASSGSFYEQYF. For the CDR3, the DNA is TGTGCCAGCAGCTTGGCGTCTAGCGGATCGTTTTACGAGCAGTACTTC. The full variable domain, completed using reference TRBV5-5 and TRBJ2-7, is DAGVTQSPTHLIKTRGQQVTLRCSPISGHKSVSWYQQVLGQGPQFIFQYYEKEERGRGNFPDRFSARQFPNYSSELNVNALLLGDSALYLCASSLASSGSFYEQYFGPGTRLTVT.

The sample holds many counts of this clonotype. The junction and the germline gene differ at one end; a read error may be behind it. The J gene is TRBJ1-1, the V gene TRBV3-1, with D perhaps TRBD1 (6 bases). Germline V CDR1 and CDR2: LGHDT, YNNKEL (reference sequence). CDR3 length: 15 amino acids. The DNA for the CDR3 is TGTGCCAGCAGGCAAGATTCAGGGGTGTACACTGAAGCTTTCTTT. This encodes CASRQDSGVYTEAFF. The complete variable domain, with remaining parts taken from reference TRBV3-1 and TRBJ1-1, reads DTAVSQTPKYLVTQMGNDKSIKCEQNLGHDTMYWYKQDSKKFLKIMFSYNNKELIINETVPNRFSPKSPDKAHLNLHINSLELGDSAVYFCASRQDSGVYTEAFFGQGTRLTVV.

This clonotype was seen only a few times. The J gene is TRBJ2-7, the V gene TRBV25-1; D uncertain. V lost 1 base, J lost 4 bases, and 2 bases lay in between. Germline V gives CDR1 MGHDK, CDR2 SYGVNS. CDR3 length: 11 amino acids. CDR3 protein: CASSEFYEQYF. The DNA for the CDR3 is TGTGCCAGCAGTGAATTTTACGAGCAGTACTTC.

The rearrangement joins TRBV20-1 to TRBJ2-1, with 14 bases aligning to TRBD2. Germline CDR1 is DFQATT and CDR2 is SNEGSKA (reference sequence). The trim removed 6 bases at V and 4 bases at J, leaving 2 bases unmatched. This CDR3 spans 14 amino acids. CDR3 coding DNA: TGCAGTGCGACTAGCGGGAGGGGGTACAATGAGCAGTTCTTC. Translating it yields CSATSGRGYNEQFF.

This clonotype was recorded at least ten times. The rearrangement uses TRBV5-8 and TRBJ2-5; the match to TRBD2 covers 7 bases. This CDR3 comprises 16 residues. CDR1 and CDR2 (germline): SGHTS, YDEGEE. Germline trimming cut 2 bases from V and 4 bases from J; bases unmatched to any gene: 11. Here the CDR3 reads CASSFGGSSIGETQYF. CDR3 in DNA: TGTGCCAGCAGCTTCGGCGGGAGCTCAATAGGAGAGACCCAGTACTTC.

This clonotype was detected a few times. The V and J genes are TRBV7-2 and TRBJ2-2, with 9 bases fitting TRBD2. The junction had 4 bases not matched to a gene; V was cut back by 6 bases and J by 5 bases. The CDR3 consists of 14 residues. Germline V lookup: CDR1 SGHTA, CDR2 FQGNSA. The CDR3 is CASSSGSGTGELFF. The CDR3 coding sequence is TGTGCCAGCAGTAGCGGGAGCGGTACCGGGGAGCTGTTTTTT.

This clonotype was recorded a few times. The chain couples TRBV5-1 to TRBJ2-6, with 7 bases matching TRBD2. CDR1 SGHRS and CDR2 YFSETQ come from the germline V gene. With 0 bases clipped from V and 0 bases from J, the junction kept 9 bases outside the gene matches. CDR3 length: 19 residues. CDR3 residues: CASSLGPAGGSSGANVLTF. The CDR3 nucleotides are TGCGCCAGCAGCTTGGGGCCCGCCGGGGGGAGCTCTGGGGCCAACGTCCTGACTTTC.